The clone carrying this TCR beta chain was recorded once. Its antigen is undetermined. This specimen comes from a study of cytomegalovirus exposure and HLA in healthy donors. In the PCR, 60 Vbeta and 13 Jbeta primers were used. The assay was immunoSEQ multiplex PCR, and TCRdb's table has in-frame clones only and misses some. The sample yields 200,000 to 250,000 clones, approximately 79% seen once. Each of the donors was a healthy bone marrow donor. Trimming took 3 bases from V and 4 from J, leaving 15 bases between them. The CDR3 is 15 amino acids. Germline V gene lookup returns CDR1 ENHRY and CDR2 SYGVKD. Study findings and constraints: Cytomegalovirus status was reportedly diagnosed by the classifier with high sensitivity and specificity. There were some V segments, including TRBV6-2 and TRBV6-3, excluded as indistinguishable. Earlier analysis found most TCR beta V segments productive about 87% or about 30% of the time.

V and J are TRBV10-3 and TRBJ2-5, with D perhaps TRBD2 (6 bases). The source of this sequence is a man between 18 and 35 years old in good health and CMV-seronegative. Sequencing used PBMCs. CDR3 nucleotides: TGTGCCATCAGTGAAAGCCCAGCCGGGGGAGAGACCCAGTACTTC. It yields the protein CAISESPAGGETQYF.